This section outlines one T cell receptor (beta chain) sequence together with its context. The antigen is unknown. Looked up from germline, CDR1 is MNHGY and CDR2 is SAAAGT. The V and J ends lost 5 bases and 2 bases, in that order; junction bases with no gene match: 4. This CDR3 has 16 amino acids. The PCR made use of 60 Vbeta and 13 Jbeta primers. Generated by immunoSEQ multiplex PCR, the TCRdb table keeps only in-frame clones and is missing some. In the table there are 160,000 or so clones, around 82% of which are singletons. The sample comes from a study of cytomegalovirus exposure and HLA in healthy donors. The study's findings and limits: Earlier analysis yielded a pattern in which most TCR beta V segments were productive about 90% or about 30% of the time. Researchers reported that a few CMV-associated chains were confirmed in vitro as CMV antigen-specific. In a later analysis, V- and J-gene trimming of beta chains associated with a DCLRE1C missense variant, replicated independently.

The sequenced sample consisted of PBMCs. The receptor's source is a man aged 50 or older in good health and CMV-seropositive. The V and J genes are TRBV6-8 and TRBJ2-5; 14 nucleotides match TRBD2. CDR3 sequence: CASSHGTSGRQETQYF. In DNA, the CDR3 is TGTGCCAGCAGTCACGGGACTAGCGGGAGACAAGAGACCCAGTACTTC.